Listed below are T cell receptor beta chains from one sample, sequenced in a study of OX40 agonist ivuxolimab in advanced cancers. Libraries were prepared by immunoSEQ multiplex PCR; TCRdb keeps only in-frame clonotypes and omits some of them. Of about 85,000 clones in the sample, 70% to 90% were seen once. The starting material was CD4+ or CD8+ T cells sorted from blood, obtained in a trial of the OX40 agonist ivuxolimab. The receptors were gathered from an adult with an advanced solid tumor such as melanoma, head and neck, liver or kidney cancer. The CDR3 runs from the conserved cysteine through the conserved F or W. The order of the fields is V gene, D gene, clone size, J gene, CDR3 DNA, CDR3 protein. A D gene is named only where the DNA matches it firmly. Clone size is stated in some rows and not others, as once, few, many or a class when expanded.

v_call: TRBV6-5; d_call: TRBD1; clone_size: -; j_call: TRBJ2-7; cdr3_nt: TGTGCCAGCAGTTACCTGGGACAGGGGGTCCACTACGAGCAGTACTTC; cdr3_aa: CASSYLGQGVHYEQYF
v_call: TRBV7-3; d_call: -; clone_size: -; j_call: TRBJ2-1; cdr3_nt: TGTGCCAGCAGCTTAATTAGCTTAGGGCGCAATGAGCAGTTCTTC; cdr3_aa: CASSLISLGRNEQFF
v_call: TRBV5-1; d_call: TRBD1; clone_size: -; j_call: TRBJ1-2; cdr3_nt: TGCGCCAGCAGCGGGTCGGTCGGGACAGGGAGTGGCTACACCTTC; cdr3_aa: CASSGSVGTGSGYTF
v_call: TRBV11-2; d_call: -; clone_size: -; j_call: TRBJ1-6; cdr3_nt: TGTGCCAGCAGCTTAGACCCAGGGCCTAATTCACCCCTCCACTTT; cdr3_aa: CASSLDPGPNSPLHF
v_call: TRBV5-1; d_call: -; clone_size: -; j_call: TRBJ2-3; cdr3_nt: TGCGCCAGCAGCGAACAGGGGAGGGGCACAGATACGCAGTATTTT; cdr3_aa: CASSEQGRGTDTQYF
v_call: TRBV10-2; d_call: -; clone_size: -; j_call: TRBJ2-1; cdr3_nt: TGCGCCAGCAGGAGGGGGGAGGGGATGGGGAACAATGAGCAGTTCTTC; cdr3_aa: CASRRGEGMGNNEQFF
v_call: TRBV10-3; d_call: TRBD1; clone_size: -; j_call: TRBJ2-3; cdr3_nt: TGTGCCAGCTTACAGGGGGCGCGGGGAGATACGCAGTATTTT; cdr3_aa: CASLQGARGDTQYF
v_call: TRBV28; d_call: -; clone_size: -; j_call: TRBJ1-5; cdr3_nt: TGTGCCAGCAGCATTAATGATCAGCCCCAGCATTTT; cdr3_aa: CASSINDQPQHF
v_call: TRBV4-3; d_call: -; clone_size: -; j_call: TRBJ2-3; cdr3_nt: TGCGCCAGCAGCCAAGAACCTAGGGCGGGGCCAGATACGCAGTATTTT; cdr3_aa: CASSQEPRAGPDTQYF
v_call: TRBV7-2; d_call: -; clone_size: -; j_call: TRBJ1-3; cdr3_nt: TGTGCCAGCAGCAAGGACCCGAGAAACACCATATATTTT; cdr3_aa: CASSKDPRNTIYF
v_call: TRBV19; d_call: TRBD1; clone_size: once; j_call: TRBJ1-5; cdr3_nt: TGTGCCAGTAGTAGCCGGACAGGGAGTCAGCCCCAGCATTTT; cdr3_aa: CASSSRTGSQPQHF
v_call: TRBV7-8; d_call: -; clone_size: -; j_call: TRBJ1-3; cdr3_nt: TGTGCCAGCAGCTTAGCCGGTTCTGGAAACACCATATATTTT; cdr3_aa: CASSLAGSGNTIYF
v_call: TRBV7-3; d_call: -; clone_size: -; j_call: TRBJ1-1; cdr3_nt: TGTGCCAGCAGCGCGTCCGGGACCCTTGAAGCTTTCTTT; cdr3_aa: CASSASGTLEAFF
v_call: TRBV2; d_call: -; clone_size: -; j_call: TRBJ2-7; cdr3_nt: TGTGCCAGCAGCCAGGTATCGGGAGAGCAGTACTTC; cdr3_aa: CASSQVSGEQYF
v_call: TRBV19; d_call: -; clone_size: -; j_call: TRBJ1-1; cdr3_nt: TGTGCCAGTAGTTCCGGGGCAGCGAACACTGAAGCTTTCTTT; cdr3_aa: CASSSGAANTEAFF
v_call: TRBV14; d_call: -; clone_size: -; j_call: TRBJ2-2; cdr3_nt: TGTGCCAGCAGCCAGATCCTCAGGGCCGGGGAGCTGTTTTTT; cdr3_aa: CASSQILRAGELFF
v_call: TRBV11-3; d_call: -; clone_size: -; j_call: TRBJ2-2; cdr3_nt: TGTGCCAGCAGAGTGGACCGTCACACCGGGGAGCTGTTTTTT; cdr3_aa: CASRVDRHTGELFF
v_call: TRBV5-1; d_call: TRBD1; clone_size: -; j_call: TRBJ2-7; cdr3_nt: TGCGCCAGCAGTCGTACCGGGACAGGGAGGCCCGAGCAGTACTTC; cdr3_aa: CASSRTGTGRPEQYF
v_call: TRBV2; d_call: -; clone_size: -; j_call: TRBJ2-1; cdr3_nt: TGTGCCAGCAGGAAGACAGATGGGCGTAAAGGGGCGGGAAATGAGCAGTTCTTC; cdr3_aa: CASRKTDGRKGAGNEQFF
v_call: TRBV30; d_call: -; clone_size: -; j_call: TRBJ1-2; cdr3_nt: TGTGCCTGGAGTGCCCCAGGGCTCTATGGCTACACCTTC; cdr3_aa: CAWSAPGLYGYTF
v_call: TRBV19; d_call: TRBD1; clone_size: -; j_call: TRBJ1-1; cdr3_nt: TGTGCCAGTAGATCGGACAGGGGGCTGAACACTGAAGCTTTCTTT; cdr3_aa: CASRSDRGLNTEAFF
v_call: TRBV9; d_call: TRBD2; clone_size: -; j_call: TRBJ2-3; cdr3_nt: TGTGCCAGCAGCCTCACCGGGACTAGCTACACAGATACGCAGTATTTT; cdr3_aa: CASSLTGTSYTDTQYF
v_call: TRBV2; d_call: -; clone_size: once; j_call: TRBJ1-2; cdr3_nt: TGTGCCAGCAGTATACAGGCTGATTATGGCTACACCTTC; cdr3_aa: CASSIQADYGYTF
v_call: TRBV6-4; d_call: -; clone_size: -; j_call: TRBJ2-7; cdr3_nt: TGTGCCAGCAGACCTGACAGTTTGACCTACGAGCAGTACTTC; cdr3_aa: CASRPDSLTYEQYF
v_call: TRBV11-2; d_call: TRBD1; clone_size: -; j_call: TRBJ1-2; cdr3_nt: TGTGCCAGCAGCCCACCCGGGACAGGGTATGGCTACACCTTC; cdr3_aa: CASSPPGTGYGYTF
v_call: TRBV5-1; d_call: -; clone_size: -; j_call: TRBJ1-2; cdr3_nt: TGCGCCAGCAGCTGGGGAGGGGAGTCTGATGGCTACACCTTC; cdr3_aa: CASSWGGESDGYTF
v_call: TRBV5-4; d_call: TRBD1; clone_size: -; j_call: TRBJ2-3; cdr3_nt: TGTGCCAGCAGCTCGGGGACAGGGGGCTTCACAGATACGCAGTATTTT; cdr3_aa: CASSSGTGGFTDTQYF
v_call: TRBV6-1; d_call: -; clone_size: -; j_call: TRBJ2-7; cdr3_nt: TGTGCCAGCAGTGTATTCAGGACTGCCTACGAGCAGTACTTC; cdr3_aa: CASSVFRTAYEQYF